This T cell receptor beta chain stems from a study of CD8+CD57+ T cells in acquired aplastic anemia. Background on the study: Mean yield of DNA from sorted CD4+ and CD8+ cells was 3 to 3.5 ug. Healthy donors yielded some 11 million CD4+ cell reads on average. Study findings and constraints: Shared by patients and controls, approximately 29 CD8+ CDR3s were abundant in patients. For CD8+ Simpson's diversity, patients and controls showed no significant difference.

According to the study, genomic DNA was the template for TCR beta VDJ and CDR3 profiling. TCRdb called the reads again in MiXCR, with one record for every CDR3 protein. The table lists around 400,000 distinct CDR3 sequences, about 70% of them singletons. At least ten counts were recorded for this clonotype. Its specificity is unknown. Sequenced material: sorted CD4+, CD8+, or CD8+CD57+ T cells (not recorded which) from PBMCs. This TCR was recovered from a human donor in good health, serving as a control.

CDR3 sequence (DNA): TGTGCCAGCAGCTTAGGGCTAGCGGGGGGTCGGGAGACCCAGTACTTC. It specifies CASSLGLAGGRETQYF. The J gene is TRBJ2-5, the V gene TRBV7-6; 11 bases are shared with TRBD2. Germline values: CDR1 SGHVS, CDR2 FNYEAQ. With V trimmed by 1 base and J by 5 bases, 6 bases remained unmatched. CDR3 size: 16 residues.